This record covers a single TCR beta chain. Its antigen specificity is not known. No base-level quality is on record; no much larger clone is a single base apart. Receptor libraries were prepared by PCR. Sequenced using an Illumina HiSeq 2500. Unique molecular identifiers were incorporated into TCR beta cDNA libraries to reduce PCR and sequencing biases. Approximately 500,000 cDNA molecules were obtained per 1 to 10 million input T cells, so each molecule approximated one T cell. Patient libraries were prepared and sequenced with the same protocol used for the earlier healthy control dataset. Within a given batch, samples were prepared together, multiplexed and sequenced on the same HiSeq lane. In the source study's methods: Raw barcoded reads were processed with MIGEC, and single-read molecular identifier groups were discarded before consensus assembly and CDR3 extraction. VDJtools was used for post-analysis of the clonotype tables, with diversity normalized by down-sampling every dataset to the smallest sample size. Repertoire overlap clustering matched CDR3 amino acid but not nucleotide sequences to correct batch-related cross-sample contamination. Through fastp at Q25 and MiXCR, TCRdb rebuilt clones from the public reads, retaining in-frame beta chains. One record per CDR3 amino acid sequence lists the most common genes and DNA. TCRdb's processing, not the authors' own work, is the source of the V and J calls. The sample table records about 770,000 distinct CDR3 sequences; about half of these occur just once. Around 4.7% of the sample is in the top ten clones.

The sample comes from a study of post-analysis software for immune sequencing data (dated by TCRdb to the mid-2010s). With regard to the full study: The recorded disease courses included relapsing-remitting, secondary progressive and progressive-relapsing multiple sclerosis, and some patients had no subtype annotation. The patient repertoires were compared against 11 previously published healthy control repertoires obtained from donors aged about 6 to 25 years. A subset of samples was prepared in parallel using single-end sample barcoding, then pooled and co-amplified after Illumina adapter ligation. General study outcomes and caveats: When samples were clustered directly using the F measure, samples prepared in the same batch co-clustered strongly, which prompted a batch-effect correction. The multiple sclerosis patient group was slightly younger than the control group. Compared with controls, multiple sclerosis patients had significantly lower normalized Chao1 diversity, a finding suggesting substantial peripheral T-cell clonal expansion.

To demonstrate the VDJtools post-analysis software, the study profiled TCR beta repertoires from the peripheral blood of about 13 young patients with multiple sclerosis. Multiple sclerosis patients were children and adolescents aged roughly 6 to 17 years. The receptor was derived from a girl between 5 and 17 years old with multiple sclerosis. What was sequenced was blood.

The encoded CDR3 is CSVPRVTPMNTEAFF. The nucleotides read TGCAGCGTTCCCCGAGTCACCCCCATGAACACTGAAGCTTTCTTT. The sequence joins TRBV29-1 to TRBJ1-1, with the D gene call left open. Reading the germline V gene gives CDR1 SQVTM and CDR2 ANQGSEA. V drops 5 bases and J drops 0 bases, leaving 16 bases in between. The CDR3 has 15 amino acids, counting the end cysteine and phenylalanine. Solely the CDR3 DNA is kept, with 45 bases framed from the first base.